The text below deals with one T cell receptor (beta chain). The CDR3 extends over 19 amino acids. This entry is derived from a study of blood T cell repertoires in COVID-19. Study in general: Some COVID-19 samples were acute and others convalescent; all came from the United States, Italy and Spain.

Produced via immunoSEQ multiplex PCR; TCRdb's table is partial and in-frame only. The repertoire has about 120,000 clones, approximately 82% of them found once; the top ten carry about 2.2%. Sample: peripheral blood. The sequence came from a man younger than 40 with acute or convalescent COVID-19. This chain joins TRBV21-1 and TRBJ1-5. TRBV21-1 is a documented pseudogene. The CDR3, as DNA: TGTGCCAGCAGCAAAGATGGGGGGAGGGGATGGTATAGCAATCAGCCCCAGCATTTT. It yields the protein CASSKDGGRGWYSNQPQHF.